This T cell receptor beta chain was found in a study of T-cell memory formation after mild COVID-19. CDR1 and CDR2 from the germline V gene are KGHDR and SFDVKD. The CDR3 contains 11 residues. Constant-segment-primed 5'RACE gave TCR alpha and TCR beta cDNA libraries with sample barcodes and UMIs. TCRdb passed the 5' RACE reads through MiXCR, listing each CDR3 protein once. The sample includes about 420,000 distinct CDR3 sequences, under 25% of them seen just once. Concerning this clonotype itself: Compared with germline, one end of the junction differs, possibly owing to a read error.

The sequence was obtained from an adult woman who had mild COVID-19 (a few samples of this study predate the infection). Cell type and time point are not known. Sample: PBMCs or a T cell subset sorted from them (not recorded which). V is TRBV24-1 and J is TRBJ1-5; D not resolved. CDR3 sequence (DNA): TGTGCCACCAGTCGACTCCGCTCAGCGGGTTTT. It encodes CATSRLRSAGF.